This TCR beta chain came from a study of OX40 agonist ivuxolimab in advanced cancers. Study context: Patients treated during dose escalation were battling hepatocellular carcinoma, melanoma, renal cell or head and neck cancer. Findings and limits, study-wide: Also present in some nonresponders was a low level of normalized T-cell clonal expansion.

TCRdb keeps only in-frame clones here, not all; method: immunoSEQ multiplex PCR. This table holds around 76,000 clones, 80% to 90% found once. As regards this clone: Antigen unknown.

The clonotype was recovered from an adult with an advanced solid tumor such as melanoma, head and neck, liver or kidney cancer. Material: CD4+ or CD8+ T cells sorted from blood, obtained in a trial of the OX40 agonist ivuxolimab.

As DNA, the CDR3 is TGTGCCAGCAGCTTGAGCACAGGGGGCACCGGGGAGCTGTTTTTT. Amino acid sequence: CASSLSTGGTGELFF. V gene TRBV7-9 combines with J gene TRBJ2-2, with TRBD1 matching 8 bases. After removal of 3 bases from V and 4 bases from J, the junction contained 4 bases not matched to a gene. The CDR3 runs to 15 residues. Germline-derived CDR1 and CDR2 are SEHNR and FQNEAQ (reference sequence).